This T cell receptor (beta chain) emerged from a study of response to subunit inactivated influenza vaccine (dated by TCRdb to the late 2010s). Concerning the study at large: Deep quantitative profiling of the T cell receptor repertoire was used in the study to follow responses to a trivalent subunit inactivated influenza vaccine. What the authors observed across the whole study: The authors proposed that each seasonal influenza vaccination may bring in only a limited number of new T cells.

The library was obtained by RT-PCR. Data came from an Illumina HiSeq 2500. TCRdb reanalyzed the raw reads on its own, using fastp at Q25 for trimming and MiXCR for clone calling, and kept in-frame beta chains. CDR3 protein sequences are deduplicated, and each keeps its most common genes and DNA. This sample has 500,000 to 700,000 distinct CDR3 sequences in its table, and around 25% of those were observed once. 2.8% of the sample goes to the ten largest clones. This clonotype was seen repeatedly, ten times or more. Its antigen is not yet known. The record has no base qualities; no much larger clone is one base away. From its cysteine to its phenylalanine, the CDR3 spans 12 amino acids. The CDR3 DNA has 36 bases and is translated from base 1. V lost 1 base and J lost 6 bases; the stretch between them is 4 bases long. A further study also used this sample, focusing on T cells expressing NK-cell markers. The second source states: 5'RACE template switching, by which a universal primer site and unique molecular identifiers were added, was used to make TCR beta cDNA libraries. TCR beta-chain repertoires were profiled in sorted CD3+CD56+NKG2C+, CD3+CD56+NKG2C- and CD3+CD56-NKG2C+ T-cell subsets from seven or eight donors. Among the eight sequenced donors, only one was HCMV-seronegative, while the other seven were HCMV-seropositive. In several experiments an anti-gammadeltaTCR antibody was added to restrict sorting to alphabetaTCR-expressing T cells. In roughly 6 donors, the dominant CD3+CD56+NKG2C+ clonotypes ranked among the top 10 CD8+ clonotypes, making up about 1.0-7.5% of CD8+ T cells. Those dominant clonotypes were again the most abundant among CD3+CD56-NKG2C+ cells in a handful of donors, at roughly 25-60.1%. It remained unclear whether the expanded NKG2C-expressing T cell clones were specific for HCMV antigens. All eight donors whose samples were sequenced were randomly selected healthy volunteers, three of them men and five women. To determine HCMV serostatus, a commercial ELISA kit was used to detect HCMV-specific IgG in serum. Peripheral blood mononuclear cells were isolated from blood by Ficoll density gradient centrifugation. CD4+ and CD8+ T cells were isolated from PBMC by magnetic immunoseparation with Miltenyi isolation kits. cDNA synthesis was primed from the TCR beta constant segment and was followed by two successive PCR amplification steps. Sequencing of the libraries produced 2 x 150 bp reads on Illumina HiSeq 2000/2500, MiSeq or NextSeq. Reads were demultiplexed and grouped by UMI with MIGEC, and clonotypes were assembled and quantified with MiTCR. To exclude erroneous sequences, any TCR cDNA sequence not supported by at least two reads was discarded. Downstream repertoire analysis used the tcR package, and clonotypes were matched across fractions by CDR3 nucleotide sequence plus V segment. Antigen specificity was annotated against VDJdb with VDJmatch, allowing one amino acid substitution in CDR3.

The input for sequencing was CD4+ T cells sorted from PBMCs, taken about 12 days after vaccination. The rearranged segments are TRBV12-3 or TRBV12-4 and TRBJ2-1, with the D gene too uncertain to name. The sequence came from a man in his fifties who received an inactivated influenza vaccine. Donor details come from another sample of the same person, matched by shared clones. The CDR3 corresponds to CASSLGSNEQFF. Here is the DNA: TGTGCCAGCAGTTTAGGTAGCAATGAGCAGTTCTTC.